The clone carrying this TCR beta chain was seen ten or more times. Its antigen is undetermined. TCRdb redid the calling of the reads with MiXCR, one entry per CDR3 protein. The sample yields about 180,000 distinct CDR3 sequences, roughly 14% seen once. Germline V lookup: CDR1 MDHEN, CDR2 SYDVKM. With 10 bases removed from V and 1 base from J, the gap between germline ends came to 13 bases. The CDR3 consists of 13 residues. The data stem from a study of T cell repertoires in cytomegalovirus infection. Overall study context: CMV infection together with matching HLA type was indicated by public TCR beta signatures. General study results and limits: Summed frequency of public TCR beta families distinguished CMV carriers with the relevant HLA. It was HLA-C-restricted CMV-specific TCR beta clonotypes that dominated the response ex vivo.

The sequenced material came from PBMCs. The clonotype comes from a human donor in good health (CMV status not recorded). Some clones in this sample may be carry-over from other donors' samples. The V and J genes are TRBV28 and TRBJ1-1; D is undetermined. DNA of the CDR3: TGTGCCATCACCTCAGCCAGGAACACTGAAGCTTTCTTT. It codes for CAITSARNTEAFF.